The entry below describes one T cell receptor beta chain. In the authors' workflow: A per-sample median of around 100,000 TCRs was observed, with a range of about 23,224 to 750,000. TCRdb used MiXCR to reprocess the RACE reads, holding one entry per CDR3 protein. V and J calls and clone size were set by TCRdb, not the authors. The sample comprises approximately 370,000 distinct CDR3 sequences, 4.5% to 5.5% of which are singletons, and under 9.5% rests with the top ten. This sample was included in a study of human T cells and chemical hapten exposure. Study background: Upper back patch tests used 0.01% DPC, scored after 6 days.

The germline V gene has CDR1 SGHVS and CDR2 FQNEAQ. Trimming removed 0 bases from V and 8 bases from J, with 19 bases in between. The CDR3 has 16 residues. Time point specified: pre-sensitization, week 0. Treatment reported: therapeutic diphenylcyclopropenone sensitization with weekly scalp DPC. Blood draws came first, before each patch test. V and J are TRBV7-8 and TRBJ1-2; D is perhaps TRBD1 (5 bases). The origin of this receptor is a woman aged 18-30 years with alopecia areata. Some clones in this sample may be carry-over from other donors' samples. The specimen comprised whole blood, sampled in connection with sensitization to the hapten diphenylcyclopropenone (DPC). The CDR3, as DNA: TGTGCCAGCAGCTTAGCGTACTTTGAGGCAGGGCAAGGCTACACCTTC. This codes for CASSLAYFEAGQGYTF.